What follows are 17 T cell receptor beta chains derived from one specimen sequenced in a study of PD-1 blockade in mismatch repair-deficient tumors. TCRdb's table, derived via immunoSEQ multiplex PCR, lists solely in-frame clones and lacks some. Among fewer than 100,000 clones listed, 81% were seen once. Sequencing used peripheral blood, obtained 12 weeks after starting pembrolizumab. All receptors come from an adult with mismatch repair-deficient cancer.

This chain links TRBV11-2 with TRBJ1-1; maybe TRBD1 (5 bases). CDR1 and CDR2 from the germline V gene are SGHAT and FQNNGV. The CDR3 has 14 amino acids. Trimming removed 1 base at V and 3 bases at J, with 9 bases between. This chain's CDR3 is CASSLVGDDTEAFF. As DNA, the CDR3 is TGTGCCAGCAGCTTAGTGGGGGATGACACTGAAGCTTTCTTT.

The rearrangement links TRBV30 to TRBJ2-7; D not resolved. The CDR3 is 16 amino acids. From germline, CDR1 is GTSNPN and CDR2 SVGIG (reference sequence). V was cut by 1 base and J by 2 bases, with 18 bases left in between. The CDR3 region is CAWSAGRSTGAYEQYF. CDR3 DNA: TGTGCCTGGAGTGCCGGCAGGTCGACTGGGGCCTACGAGCAGTACTTC.

The chain recombines TRBV5-5 with TRBJ2-7, with 7 bases lining up with TRBD2. CDR1 is SGHKS and CDR2 is YYEKEE in the germline V gene (reference sequence). V shed 0 bases and J 3 bases; nucleotides not matched to a gene: 3. CDR3 length equals 14 residues. The CDR3, as DNA: TGTGCCAGCAGCTTGGGTCTAGCGGTCTACGAGCAGTACTTC. It codes for CASSLGLAVYEQYF.

This rearrangement joins TRBV7-6 to TRBJ1-1, with D unclear. The ends were cut back, 2 bases at V and 8 bases at J, with 12 bases in the middle. The CDR3 is made up of 13 amino acids. Germline lookup yields CDR1 SGHVS and CDR2 FNYEAQ. The CDR3 loop reads CASSLNRQNEAFF. Written as DNA, the CDR3 is TGTGCCAGCAGCTTAAATCGGCAGAACGAAGCTTTCTTT.

The rearrangement links TRBV5-6 to TRBJ1-2; D not certain. The V gene's germline CDR1 is SGHDT and CDR2 YYEEEE. The CDR3 contains 13 residues. The germline V and J ends were trimmed by 6 bases and 2 bases, with 11 bases remaining between them. CDR3 protein: CASTYWTNYGYTF. The CDR3 DNA follows: TGTGCCAGCACCTACTGGACGAACTATGGCTACACCTTC.

The chain joins TRBV5-6 to TRBJ2-1; possible D gene TRBD1, 6 bases. Per the germline V gene, CDR1 is SGHDT and CDR2 is YYEEEE. This CDR3 contains 15 residues. The V end lost 4 bases, the J end lost 3 bases, and 14 bases lay between the germline ends. CDR3 amino acids: CASSPGDNIYNEQFF. In DNA, the CDR3 is TGTGCCAGCAGCCCCGGGGACAACATCTACAATGAGCAGTTCTTC.

The gene calls are TRBV18 and TRBJ2-3; a weak D match, TRBD2 (5 bases). V lost 1 base and J 4 bases, leaving 9 bases between the germline ends. The CDR3 spans 14 residues. The germline V gene has CDR1 KGHSH and CDR2 LQKENI. CDR3 residues: CASSPLGGPDTQYF. CDR3 bases: TGTGCCAGCTCACCACTTGGAGGCCCAGATACGCAGTATTTT.

V usage is TRBV7-8 and J usage is TRBJ2-7; TRBD2 agrees at 8 bases. CDR3 size: 15 residues. Germline values: CDR1 SGHVS, CDR2 FQNEAQ. V shed 5 bases and J 0 bases; nucleotides not matched to a gene: 6. The CDR3: CASSVSGAISYEQYF. The CDR3 coding sequence is TGTGCCAGCAGCGTTAGCGGGGCAATCTCCTACGAGCAGTACTTC.

The chain combines TRBV29-1 with TRBJ2-5, with D hard to call. This CDR3 has 11 residues. Trimming removed 2 bases at V and 5 bases at J, with 6 bases between. CDR1 and CDR2 (germline): SQVTM, ANQGSEA. Written as DNA, the CDR3 is TGCAGCGTTGAAATCGCGGAGACCCAGTACTTC. The encoded protein is CSVEIAETQYF.

V usage is TRBV9 and J usage is TRBJ2-2; D is uncertain. This CDR3 comprises 14 residues. Germline CDR1 and CDR2: SGDLS and YYNGEE. Trimming stripped 7 bases from V and 4 bases from J, with 14 bases between. CDR3 sequence (DNA): TGTGCCAGCCAGTCAACCCGAAGCACCGGGGAGCTGTTTTTT. This translates into CASQSTRSTGELFF.

This clone was detected only a few times. The gene calls are TRBV14 and TRBJ2-7, with D possibly matching TRBD2 (5 bases). Germline loops: CDR1 SGHDN, CDR2 FVKESK. This CDR3 has 13 residues. V gave up 1 base and J gave up 7 bases, with 11 bases separating them. In DNA, the CDR3 is TGTGCCAGCAGCCAAGCTCGGAGGACTGAGCAGTACTTC. Residues: CASSQARRTEQYF.

This clone was detected a few times. V usage is TRBV7-2 and J usage is TRBJ1-2; D ambiguous. The germline V and J ends were trimmed by 5 bases and 4 bases, with 17 bases remaining between them. The germline V gene encodes CDR1 SGHTA and CDR2 FQGNSA. The CDR3 loop spans 15 amino acids. This chain's CDR3 is CASSPPPATPYGYTF. CDR3 coding DNA: TGTGCCAGCAGCCCACCCCCCGCAACTCCCTATGGCTACACCTTC.

The chain carries TRBV11-2 and TRBJ2-7, with D possibly being TRBD1 (5 bases). V lost 5 bases and J 7 bases, leaving 18 bases between the germline ends. The CDR3 covers 14 residues. The germline V gene has CDR1 SGHAT and CDR2 FQNNGV. CDR3 loop: CASSLGHPLEEQYF. As DNA, the CDR3 is TGTGCCAGCAGCCTCGGACACCCTCTAGAAGAGCAGTACTTC.

V gene TRBV6-6 combines with J gene TRBJ2-7; TRBD1 is a possible D gene (5 bases). Trimming left V 8 bases short and J 5 bases short, with 22 bases between. This CDR3 has 15 residues. In germline, CDR1 is MNHNY, CDR2 SVGAGI (reference sequence). CDR3 DNA: TGTGCCAGCGGCCCTGGGGCTCGATCTCTAAACGAGCAGTACTTC. Protein sequence: CASGPGARSLNEQYF.

This rearrangement joins TRBV6-5 to TRBJ2-3, with 12 bases matching TRBD2. The CDR3 covers 15 residues. J gave up 3 bases and V 6 bases, and 4 bases lay outside the gene matches. Germline V gene data show CDR1 as MNHEY and CDR2 as SVGAGI. The CDR3, as DNA: TGTGCCAGCAGCCTAGCGGGAGGGCCGACAGATACGCAGTATTTT. Amino acids: CASSLAGGPTDTQYF.

V and J are TRBV5-4 and TRBJ1-1; possibly TRBD1 for D (6 bases). V lost 3 bases and J 4 bases, leaving 16 bases between the germline ends. The germline gives CDR1 SGHNT, CDR2 YYREEE (reference sequence). The CDR3 covers 15 residues. The CDR3 DNA reads as TGTGCCAGCAGCTCGACCCCCTGGGGGCGCACTGAAGCTTTCTTT. Amino acid sequence: CASSSTPWGRTEAFF.

The J gene is TRBJ2-3, the V gene TRBV5-1, with D perhaps matching TRBD1 (5 bases). The CDR3 is made up of 18 amino acids. V lost 2 bases to trimming and J lost 2 bases, with 21 bases between them. Germline-derived CDR1 and CDR2 are SGHRS and YFSETQ. The chain's CDR3 is CASSFGDRVATDTDTQYF. The CDR3 DNA is TGCGCCAGCAGCTTTGGAGATCGGGTGGCGACAGACACAGATACGCAGTATTTT.